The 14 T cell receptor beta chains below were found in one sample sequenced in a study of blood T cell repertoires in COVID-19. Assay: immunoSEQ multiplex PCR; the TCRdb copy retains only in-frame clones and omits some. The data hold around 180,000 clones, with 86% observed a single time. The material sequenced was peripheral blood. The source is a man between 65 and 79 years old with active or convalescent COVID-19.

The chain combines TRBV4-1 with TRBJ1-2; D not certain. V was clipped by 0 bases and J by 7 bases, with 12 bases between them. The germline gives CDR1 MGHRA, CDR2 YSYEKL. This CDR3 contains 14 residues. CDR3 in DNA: TGCGCCAGCAGCCAAGATGCGGGGTCGACTGGCTACACCTTC. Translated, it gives CASSQDAGSTGYTF.

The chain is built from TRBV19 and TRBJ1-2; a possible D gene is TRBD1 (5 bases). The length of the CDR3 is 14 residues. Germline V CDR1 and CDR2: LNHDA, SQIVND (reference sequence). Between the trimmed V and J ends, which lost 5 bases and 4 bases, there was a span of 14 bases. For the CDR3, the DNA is TGTGCCAGTAGTCACCAGGGAGGGAGCTATGGCTACACCTTC. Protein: CASSHQGGSYGYTF.

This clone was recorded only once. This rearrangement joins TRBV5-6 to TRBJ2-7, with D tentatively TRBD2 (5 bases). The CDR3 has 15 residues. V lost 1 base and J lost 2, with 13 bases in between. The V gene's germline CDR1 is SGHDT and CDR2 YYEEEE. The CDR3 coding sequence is TGTGCCAGCAGCTTGTTGTACAGCGGCACCTACGAGCAGTACTTC. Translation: CASSLLYSGTYEQYF.

The CDR3 DNA sequence: TGTGCCAGCTATTCCCCCCGGAGACCCTATGGCTACACCTTC. This codes for CASYSPRRPYGYTF. V is TRBV27 and J is TRBJ1-2; D uncertain. Germline values: CDR1 MNHEY, CDR2 SMNVEV (reference sequence). The CDR3 extends over 14 amino acids. V was clipped by 8 bases and J by 4 bases, with 17 bases between them.

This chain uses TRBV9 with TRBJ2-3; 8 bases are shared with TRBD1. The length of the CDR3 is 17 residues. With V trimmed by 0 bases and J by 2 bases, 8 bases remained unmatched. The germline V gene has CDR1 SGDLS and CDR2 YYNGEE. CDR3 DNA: TGTGCCAGCAGCGTAGAGCCGGGACAGGTATACACAGATACGCAGTATTTT. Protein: CASSVEPGQVYTDTQYF.

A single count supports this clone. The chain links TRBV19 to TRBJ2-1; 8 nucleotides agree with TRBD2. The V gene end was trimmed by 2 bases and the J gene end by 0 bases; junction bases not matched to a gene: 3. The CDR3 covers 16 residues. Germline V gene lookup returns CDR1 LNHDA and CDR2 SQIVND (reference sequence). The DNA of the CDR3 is TGTGCCAGTAGTATACTAGCGGGCGGCTCCTACAATGAGCAGTTCTTC. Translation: CASSILAGGSYNEQFF.

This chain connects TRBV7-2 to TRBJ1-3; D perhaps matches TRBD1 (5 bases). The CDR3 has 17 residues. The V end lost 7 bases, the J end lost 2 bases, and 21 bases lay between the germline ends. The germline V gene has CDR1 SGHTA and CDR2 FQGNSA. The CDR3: CASIRTAGRGAGNTIYF. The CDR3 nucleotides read TGTGCCAGCATTAGAACTGCCGGGCGGGGGGCTGGAAACACCATATATTTT.

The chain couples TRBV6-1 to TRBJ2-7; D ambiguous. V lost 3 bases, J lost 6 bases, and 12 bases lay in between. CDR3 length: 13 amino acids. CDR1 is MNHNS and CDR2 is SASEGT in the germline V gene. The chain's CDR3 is CASSESVNLEQYF. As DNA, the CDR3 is TGTGCCAGCAGTGAGAGCGTCAATCTCGAGCAGTACTTC.

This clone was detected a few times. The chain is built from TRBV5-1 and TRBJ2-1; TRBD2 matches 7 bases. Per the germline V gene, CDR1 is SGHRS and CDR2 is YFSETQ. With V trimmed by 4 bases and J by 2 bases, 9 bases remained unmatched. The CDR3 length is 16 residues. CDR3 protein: CASSRGVSGAYNEQFF. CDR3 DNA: TGCGCCAGCAGCCGCGGGGTGAGCGGGGCCTACAATGAGCAGTTCTTC.

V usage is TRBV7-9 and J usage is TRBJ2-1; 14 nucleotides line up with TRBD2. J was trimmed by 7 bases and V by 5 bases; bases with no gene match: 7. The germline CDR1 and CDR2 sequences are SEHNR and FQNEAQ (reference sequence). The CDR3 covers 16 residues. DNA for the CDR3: TGTGCCAGCAGCCTCCGGACTAGCGGGAGGCGGAATGAGCAGTTCTTC. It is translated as CASSLRTSGRRNEQFF.

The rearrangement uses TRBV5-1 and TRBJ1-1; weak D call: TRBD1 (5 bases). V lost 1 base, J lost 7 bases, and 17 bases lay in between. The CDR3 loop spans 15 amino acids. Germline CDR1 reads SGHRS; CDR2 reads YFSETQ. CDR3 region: CASSLTGEVWGEAFF. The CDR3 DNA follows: TGCGCCAGCAGCTTGACAGGCGAGGTCTGGGGTGAAGCTTTCTTT.

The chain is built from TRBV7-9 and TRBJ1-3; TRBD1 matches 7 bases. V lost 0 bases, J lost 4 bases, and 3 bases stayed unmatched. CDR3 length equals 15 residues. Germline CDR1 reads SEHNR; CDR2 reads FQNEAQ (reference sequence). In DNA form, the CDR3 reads TGTGCCAGCAGCTTAGCGGGGACAGTCGGAAACACCATATATTTT. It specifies CASSLAGTVGNTIYF.

CDR3 nucleotide sequence: TGTGCCAGCACCTACGCTGCGGGGGTACGCGGGGAGCTGTTTTTT. Its translation is CASTYAAGVRGELFF. This chain uses TRBV11-2 with TRBJ2-2; 7 bases fit TRBD2. CDR1 is SGHAT, CDR2 FQNNGV, per germline. V was pared by 7 bases and J by 7 bases, with 12 bases of the junction left unmatched. The CDR3 is made up of 15 amino acids.

CDR3: CASSVRDSSDYGYTF. CDR3 DNA: TGTGCCAGCTCAGTCCGGGACAGCAGTGACTATGGCTACACCTTC. V is TRBV18 and J is TRBJ1-2, with 7 bases matching TRBD1. This CDR3 is built from 15 residues. J was trimmed by 3 bases and V by 5 bases; bases with no gene match: 9. Germline values: CDR1 KGHSH, CDR2 LQKENI.